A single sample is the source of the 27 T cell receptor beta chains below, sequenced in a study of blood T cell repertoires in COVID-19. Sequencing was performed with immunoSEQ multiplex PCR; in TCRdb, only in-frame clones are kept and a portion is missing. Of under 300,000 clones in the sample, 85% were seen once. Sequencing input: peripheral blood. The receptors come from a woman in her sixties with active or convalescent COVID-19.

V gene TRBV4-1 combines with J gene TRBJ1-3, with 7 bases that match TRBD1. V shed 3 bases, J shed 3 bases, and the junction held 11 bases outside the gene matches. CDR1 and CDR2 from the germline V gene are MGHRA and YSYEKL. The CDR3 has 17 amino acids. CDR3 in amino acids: CASSHPAGRDSGNTIYF. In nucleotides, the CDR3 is TGCGCCAGCAGCCATCCTGCAGGGCGGGACAGTGGAAACACCATATATTTT.

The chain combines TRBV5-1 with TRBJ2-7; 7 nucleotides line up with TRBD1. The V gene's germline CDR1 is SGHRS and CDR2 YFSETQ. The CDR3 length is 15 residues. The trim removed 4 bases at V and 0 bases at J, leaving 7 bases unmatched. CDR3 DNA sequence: TGCGCCAGCAGCCCGGCTGGGGACAGCTCCTACGAGCAGTACTTC. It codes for CASSPAGDSSYEQYF.

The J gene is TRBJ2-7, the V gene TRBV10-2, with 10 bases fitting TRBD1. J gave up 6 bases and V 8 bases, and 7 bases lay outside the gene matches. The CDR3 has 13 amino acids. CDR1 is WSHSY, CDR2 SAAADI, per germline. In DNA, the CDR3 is TGCGCCAGCCGGGACAGGGGCTTGGGCGAGCAGTACTTC. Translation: CASRDRGLGEQYF.

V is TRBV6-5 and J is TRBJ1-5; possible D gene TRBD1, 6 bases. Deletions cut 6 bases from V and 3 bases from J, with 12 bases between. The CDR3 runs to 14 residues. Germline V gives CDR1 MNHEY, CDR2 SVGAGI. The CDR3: CASSRGQYNQPQHF. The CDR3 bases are TGTGCCAGCAGCCGCGGACAGTACAATCAGCCCCAGCATTTT.

The CDR3 region has the DNA TGCGCCAGCAGCCAAGATCCCCTGAGGGGGAAGGACAGAAAAGATAGCAATCAGCCCCAGCATTTT. This sequence encodes CASSQDPLRGKDRKDSNQPQHF. The rearrangement joins TRBV4-1 to TRBJ1-5, with a weak D call TRBD1 (6 bases). Germline CDR1 MGHRA, CDR2 YSYEKL. The CDR3 runs 22 residues. The germline V and J ends were trimmed by 0 bases and 0 bases, with 27 bases remaining between them.

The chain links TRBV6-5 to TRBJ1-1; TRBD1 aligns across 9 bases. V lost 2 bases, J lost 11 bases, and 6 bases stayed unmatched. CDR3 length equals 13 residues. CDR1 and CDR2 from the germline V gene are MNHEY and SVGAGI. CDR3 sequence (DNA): TGTGCCAGCAGTTACACACAGGGGGCAGGGGCTTTCTTT. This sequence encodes CASSYTQGAGAFF.

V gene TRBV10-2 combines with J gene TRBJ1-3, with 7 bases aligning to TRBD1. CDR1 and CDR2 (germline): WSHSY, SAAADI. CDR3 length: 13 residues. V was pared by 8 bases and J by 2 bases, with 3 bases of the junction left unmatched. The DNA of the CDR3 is TGCGCCAGCCACAGGGGAACTGGAAACACCATATATTTT. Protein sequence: CASHRGTGNTIYF.

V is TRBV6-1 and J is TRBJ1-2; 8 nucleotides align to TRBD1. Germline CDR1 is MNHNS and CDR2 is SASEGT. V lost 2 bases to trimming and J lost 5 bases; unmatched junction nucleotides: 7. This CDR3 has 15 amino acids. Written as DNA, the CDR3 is TGTGCCAGCAGTGAAATAGGACAGGGTAGATATGGCTACACCTTC. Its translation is CASSEIGQGRYGYTF.

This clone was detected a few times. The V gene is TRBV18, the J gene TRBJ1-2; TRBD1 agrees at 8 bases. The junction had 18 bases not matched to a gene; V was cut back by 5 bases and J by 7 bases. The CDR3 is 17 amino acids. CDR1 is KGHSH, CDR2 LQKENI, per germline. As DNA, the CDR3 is TGTGCCAGCTCATCAATCAAGCACAGGGGGATCGAGAGTGGCTACACCTTC. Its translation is CASSSIKHRGIESGYTF.

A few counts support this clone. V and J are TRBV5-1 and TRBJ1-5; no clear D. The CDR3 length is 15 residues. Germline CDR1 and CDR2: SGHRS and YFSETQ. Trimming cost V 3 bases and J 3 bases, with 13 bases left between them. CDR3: CASSSEGHYNQPQHF. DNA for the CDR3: TGCGCCAGCAGCTCCGAGGGTCACTACAATCAGCCCCAGCATTTT.

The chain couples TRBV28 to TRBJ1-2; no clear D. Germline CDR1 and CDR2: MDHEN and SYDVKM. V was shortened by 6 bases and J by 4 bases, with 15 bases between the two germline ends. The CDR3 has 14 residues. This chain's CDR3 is CASSGGLHSYGYTF. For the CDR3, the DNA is TGTGCCAGCAGCGGAGGGTTGCACAGCTATGGCTACACCTTC.

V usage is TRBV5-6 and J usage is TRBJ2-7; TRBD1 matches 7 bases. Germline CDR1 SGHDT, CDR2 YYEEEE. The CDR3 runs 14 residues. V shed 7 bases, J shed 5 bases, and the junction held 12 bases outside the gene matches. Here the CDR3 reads CASAWGTAYNEQYF. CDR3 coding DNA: TGTGCCAGCGCTTGGGGGACAGCCTATAACGAGCAGTACTTC.

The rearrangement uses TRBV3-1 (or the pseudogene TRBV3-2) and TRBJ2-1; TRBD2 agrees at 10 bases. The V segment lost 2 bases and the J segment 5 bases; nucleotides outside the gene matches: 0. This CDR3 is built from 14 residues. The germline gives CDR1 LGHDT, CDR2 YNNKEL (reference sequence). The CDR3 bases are TGTGCCAGCAGCCAAACTAGCGGGGACAATGAGCAGTTCTTC. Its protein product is CASSQTSGDNEQFF.

Here the CDR3 reads CASSLAGAGGPDTQYF. The CDR3, as DNA: TGCGCCAGCAGCTTGGCCGGAGCGGGAGGGCCGGATACGCAGTATTTT. The chain combines TRBV5-1 with TRBJ2-3, with 10 nucleotides matching TRBD2. This CDR3 contains 16 residues. Germline V gene sequence: CDR1 SGHRS, CDR2 YFSETQ. J gave up 6 bases and V 0 bases, and 7 bases lay outside the gene matches.

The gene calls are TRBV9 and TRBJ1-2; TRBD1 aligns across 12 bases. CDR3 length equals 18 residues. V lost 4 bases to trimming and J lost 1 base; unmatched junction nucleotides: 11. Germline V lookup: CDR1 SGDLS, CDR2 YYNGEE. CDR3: CASSPGTGGQKVNYGYTF. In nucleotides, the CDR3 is TGTGCCAGCAGCCCAGGGACAGGGGGCCAAAAGGTTAACTATGGCTACACCTTC.

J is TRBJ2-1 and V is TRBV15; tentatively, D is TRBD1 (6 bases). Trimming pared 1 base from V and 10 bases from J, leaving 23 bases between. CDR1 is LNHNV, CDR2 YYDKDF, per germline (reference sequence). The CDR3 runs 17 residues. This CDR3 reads CATSRVLGQSVAGEQFF. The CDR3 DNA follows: TGTGCCACCAGCAGAGTATTAGGACAGTCTGTGGCTGGCGAGCAGTTCTTC.

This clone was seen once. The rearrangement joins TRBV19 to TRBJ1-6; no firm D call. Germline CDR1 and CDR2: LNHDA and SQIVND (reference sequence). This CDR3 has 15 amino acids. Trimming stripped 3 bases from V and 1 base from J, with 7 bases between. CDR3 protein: CASSMTQSYNSPLHF. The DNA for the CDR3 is TGTGCCAGTAGTATGACACAGTCCTATAATTCACCCCTCCACTTT.

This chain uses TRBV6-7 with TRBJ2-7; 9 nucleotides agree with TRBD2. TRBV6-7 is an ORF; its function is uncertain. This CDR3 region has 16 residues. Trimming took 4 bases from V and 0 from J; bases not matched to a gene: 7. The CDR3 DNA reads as TGTGCCAGCAGTTTATGCCTAGCGGGGAGCTCCTACGAGCAGTACGTC. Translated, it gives CASSLCLAGSSYEQYV.

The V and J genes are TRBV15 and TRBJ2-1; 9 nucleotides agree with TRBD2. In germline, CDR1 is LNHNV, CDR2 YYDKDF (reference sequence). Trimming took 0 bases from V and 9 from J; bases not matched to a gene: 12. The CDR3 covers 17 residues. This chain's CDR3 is CATSRDRNSGSISEQFF. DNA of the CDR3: TGTGCCACCAGCAGAGATCGGAATAGCGGGAGTATTAGTGAGCAGTTCTTC.

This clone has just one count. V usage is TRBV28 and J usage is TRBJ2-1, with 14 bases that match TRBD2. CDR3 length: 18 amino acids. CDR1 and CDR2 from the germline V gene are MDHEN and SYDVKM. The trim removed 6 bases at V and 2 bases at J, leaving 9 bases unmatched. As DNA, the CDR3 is TGTGCCAGCAGGATCCCACCGGGACTAGCGGGGGCCTACAATGAGCAGTTCTTC. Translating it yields CASRIPPGLAGAYNEQFF. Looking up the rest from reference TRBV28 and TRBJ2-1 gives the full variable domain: DVKVTQSSRYLVKRTGEKVFLECVQDMDHENMFWYRQDPGLGLRLIYFSYDVKMKEKGDIPEGYSVSREKKERFSLILESASTNQTSMYLCASRIPPGLAGAYNEQFFGPGTRLTVL.

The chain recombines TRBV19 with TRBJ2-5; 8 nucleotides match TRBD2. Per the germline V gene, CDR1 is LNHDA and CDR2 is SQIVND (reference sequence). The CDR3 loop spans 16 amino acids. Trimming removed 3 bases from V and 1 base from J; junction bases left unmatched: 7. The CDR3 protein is CASSIVSGGLQETQYF. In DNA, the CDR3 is TGTGCCAGTAGTATCGTAAGCGGGGGCCTCCAAGAGACCCAGTACTTC.

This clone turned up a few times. The CDR3 sequence: CASSLRDRGLAFF. In DNA, the CDR3 is TGTGCCAGCAGTCTCCGGGACAGGGGGCTAGCTTTCTTT. V gene TRBV2 combines with J gene TRBJ1-1, with 12 bases lining up with TRBD1. After removal of 5 bases from V and 10 bases from J, the junction contained 5 bases not matched to a gene. Germline loops: CDR1 SNHLY, CDR2 FYNNEI. The CDR3 totals 13 residues.

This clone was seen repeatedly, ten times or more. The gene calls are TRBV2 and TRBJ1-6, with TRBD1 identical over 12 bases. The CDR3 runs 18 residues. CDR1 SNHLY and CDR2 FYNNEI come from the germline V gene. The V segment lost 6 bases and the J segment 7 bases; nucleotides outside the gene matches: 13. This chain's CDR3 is CASRSKYRDRGLNSPLHF. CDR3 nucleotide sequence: TGTGCCAGCAGAAGTAAATATCGGGACAGGGGGCTGAATTCACCCCTCCACTTT.

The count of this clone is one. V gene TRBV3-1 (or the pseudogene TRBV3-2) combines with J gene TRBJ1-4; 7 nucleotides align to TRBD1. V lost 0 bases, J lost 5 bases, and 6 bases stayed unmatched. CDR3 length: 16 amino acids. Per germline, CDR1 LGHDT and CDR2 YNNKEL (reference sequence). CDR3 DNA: TGTGCCAGCAGCCAAGAAGGAGGGACAGACAATGAAAAACTGTTTTTT. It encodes CASSQEGGTDNEKLFF.

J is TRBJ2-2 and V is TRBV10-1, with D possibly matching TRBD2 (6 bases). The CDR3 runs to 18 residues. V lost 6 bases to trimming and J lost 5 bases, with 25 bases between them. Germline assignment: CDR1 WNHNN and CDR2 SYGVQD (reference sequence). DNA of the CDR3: TGCGCCAGCAGGAGGGGAGTTTCGGGAGAGGGGAGGACCGGGGAGCTGTTTTTT. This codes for CASRRGVSGEGRTGELFF.

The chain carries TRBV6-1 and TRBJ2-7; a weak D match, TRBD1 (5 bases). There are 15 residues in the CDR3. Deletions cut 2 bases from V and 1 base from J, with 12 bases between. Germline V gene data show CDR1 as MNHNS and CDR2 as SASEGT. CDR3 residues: CASSEMAGSSYEQYF. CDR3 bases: TGTGCCAGCAGTGAAATGGCAGGGTCTTCCTACGAGCAGTACTTC.

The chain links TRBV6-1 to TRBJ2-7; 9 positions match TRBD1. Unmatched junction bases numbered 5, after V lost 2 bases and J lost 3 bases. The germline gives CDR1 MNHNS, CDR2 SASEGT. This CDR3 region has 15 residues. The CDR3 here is CASSEPRQGGYEQYV. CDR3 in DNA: TGTGCCAGCAGTGAACCCAGACAGGGGGGCTACGAGCAGTACGTC.